This T cell receptor beta chain emerged from a study of blood T cell repertoires in COVID-19. Study as a whole: Material from acute and convalescent COVID-19 was sourced from the United States, Italy and Spain.

How the authors handled the data: Estimation of nucleated cell counts relied on the amplification of reference gene primers. TCRdb's table, derived via immunoSEQ multiplex PCR, lists solely in-frame clones and lacks some. That table supplies the V and J calls and clone size; D and trimming were determined from the DNA. The sample has roughly 250,000 clones, about 81% seen once. The V gene's germline CDR1 is LNHDA and CDR2 SQIVND (reference sequence). Trimming left V 1 base short and J 5 bases short, with 6 bases between. The CDR3 consists of 13 residues. The source is a woman in her fifties or sixties with active or convalescent COVID-19. The chain recombines TRBV19 with TRBJ1-5; D is uncertain. The sequenced sample consisted of peripheral blood. The CDR3 DNA reads TGTGCCAGTAGTATAGCCCTGTATCAGCCCCAGCATTTT. Protein sequence: CASSIALYQPQHF. The full variable domain, rest sourced from reference TRBV19 and TRBJ1-5, is DGGITQSPKYLFRKEGQNVTLSCEQNLNHDAMYWYRQDPGQGLRLIYYSQIVNDFQKGDIAEGYSVSREKKESFPLTVTSAQKNPTAFYLCASSIALYQPQHFGDGTRLSIL.